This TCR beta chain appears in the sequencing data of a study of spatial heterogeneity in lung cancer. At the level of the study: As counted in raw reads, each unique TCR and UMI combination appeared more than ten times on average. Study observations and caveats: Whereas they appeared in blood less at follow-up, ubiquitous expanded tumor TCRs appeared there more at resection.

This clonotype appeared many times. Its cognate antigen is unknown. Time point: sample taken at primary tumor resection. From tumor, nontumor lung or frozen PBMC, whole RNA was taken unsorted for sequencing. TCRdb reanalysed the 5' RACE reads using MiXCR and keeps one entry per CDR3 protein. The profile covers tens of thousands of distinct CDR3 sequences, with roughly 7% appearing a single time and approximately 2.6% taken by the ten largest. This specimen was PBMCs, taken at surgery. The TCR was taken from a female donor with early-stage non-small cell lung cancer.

The CDR3 DNA reads as TGTGCCAGTCATAGGGCCGGGGCAGAATACTACGAGCAGTACTTC. Amino acids: CASHRAGAEYYEQYF. This chain links TRBV28 with TRBJ2-7; D is possibly TRBD1 or TRBD2 (5 bases each). This CDR3 has 15 residues. Germline lookup yields CDR1 MDHEN and CDR2 SYDVKM. The V end lost 9 bases, the J end lost 3 bases, and 21 bases lay between the germline ends.